This TCR beta chain was sequenced during a study of cytomegalovirus exposure and HLA in healthy donors. Study conclusions and caveats: TCR beta V- and J-gene trimming was later associated with a missense DCLRE1C variant. A later analysis reportedly found fewer N-insertions in an Asian-associated ancestry cluster than the approximately 660-donor mean. Earlier findings revealed that most TCR beta V segments proved productive either about 87% or about 30% of the time.

Only a few counts were recorded for this clone. Its antigen is still unknown. The primer mix had 60 Vbeta and 13 Jbeta primers. Assay: immunoSEQ multiplex PCR; the TCRdb copy retains only in-frame clones and omits some. The data show 150,000 to 200,000 clones, roughly 82% seen once. V was cut by 5 bases and J by 2 bases, with 7 bases left in between. This CDR3 is built from 13 residues. CDR1 is MNHEY and CDR2 is SMNVEV in the germline V gene (reference sequence). The chain has TRBV27 and TRBJ1-5; D gene ambiguous. The sequence came from a woman aged 25 to 39 in good health and CMV-seronegative. The specimen sequenced was PBMCs. As DNA, the CDR3 is TGTGCCAGCAGTCAACGAGGCAATCAGCCCCAGCATTTT. It is translated as CASSQRGNQPQHF.